This T cell receptor beta chain was sequenced for a study of tumor and adjacent non-tumor tissue in lung cancer. The overall study: About 4.2 million productive TCRbeta reads were obtained per sample on average. Overall study findings and caveats: Top 100 clones took a larger repertoire share in normal lung. Compared with tumor, normal lung showed significantly lower TCR diversity. Higher tumor TCR diversity was associated with shorter survival.

This sample's RNA came from whole unsorted tissue. Concerning this clonotype: The antigen is undetermined.

A modified ARM-PCR protocol with three rounds of nested PCR amplified TCRbeta. TCRdb re-called the multiplex PCR reads through MiXCR, storing one row per CDR3 protein. The sample includes 200,000 to 250,000 distinct CDR3 sequences, 71% seen only once; the top ten take under 30%. CDR3 length: 13 residues. Germline lookup yields CDR1 MNHEY and CDR2 SVGEGT. With 8 bases removed from V and 5 bases from J, the gap between germline ends came to 13 bases. The sample consisted of lung tumor tissue. This receptor was taken from a man aged 60 to 75 with non-small cell lung cancer. The J gene is TRBJ2-1, the V gene TRBV6-2 or TRBV6-3; maybe TRBD1 (6 bases). The CDR3 DNA reads as TGTGCCAGCGCACAGGGCGAAAACAATGAGCAGTTCTTC. Encoded protein: CASAQGENNEQFF.